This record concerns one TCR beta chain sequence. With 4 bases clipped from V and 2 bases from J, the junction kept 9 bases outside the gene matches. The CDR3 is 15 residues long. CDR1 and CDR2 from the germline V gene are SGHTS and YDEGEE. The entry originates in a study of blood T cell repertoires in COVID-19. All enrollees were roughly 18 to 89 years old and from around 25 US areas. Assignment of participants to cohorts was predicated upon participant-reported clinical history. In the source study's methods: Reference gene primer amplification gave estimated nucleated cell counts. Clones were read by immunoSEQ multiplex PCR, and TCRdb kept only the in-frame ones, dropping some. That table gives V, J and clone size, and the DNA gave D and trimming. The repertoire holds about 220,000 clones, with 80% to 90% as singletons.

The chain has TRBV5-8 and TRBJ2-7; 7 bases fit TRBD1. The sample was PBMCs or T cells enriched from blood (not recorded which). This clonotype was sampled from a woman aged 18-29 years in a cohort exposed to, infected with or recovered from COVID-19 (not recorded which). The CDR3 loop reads CASSATGTEPYEQYF. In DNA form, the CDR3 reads TGTGCCAGCAGCGCCACCGGGACAGAACCCTACGAGCAGTACTTC. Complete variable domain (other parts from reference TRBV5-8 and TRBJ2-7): EAGVTQSPTHLIKTRGQQATLRCSPISGHTSVYWYQQALGLGLQFLLWYDEGEERNRGNFPPRFSGRQFPNYSSELNVNALELEDSALYLCASSATGTEPYEQYFGPGTRLTVT.